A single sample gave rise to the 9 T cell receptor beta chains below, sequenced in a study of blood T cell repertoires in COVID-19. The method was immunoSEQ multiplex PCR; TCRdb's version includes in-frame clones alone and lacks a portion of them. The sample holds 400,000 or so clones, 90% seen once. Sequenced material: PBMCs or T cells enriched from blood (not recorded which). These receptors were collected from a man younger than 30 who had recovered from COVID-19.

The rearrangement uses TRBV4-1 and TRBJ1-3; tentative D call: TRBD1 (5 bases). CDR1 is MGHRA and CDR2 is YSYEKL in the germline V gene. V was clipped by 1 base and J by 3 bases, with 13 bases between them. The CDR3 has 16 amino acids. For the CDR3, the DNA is TGCGCCAGCAGCCAAGGGAGGGGAGACTATGGAAACACCATATATTTT. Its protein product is CASSQGRGDYGNTIYF.

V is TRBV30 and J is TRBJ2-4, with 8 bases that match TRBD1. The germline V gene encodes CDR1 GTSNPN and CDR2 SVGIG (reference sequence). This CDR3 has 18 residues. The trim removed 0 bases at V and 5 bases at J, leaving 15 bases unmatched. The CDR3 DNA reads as TGTGCCTGGAGTGTAAGGCAGGGGGCTAGGTGGTCCCAAAACATTCAGTACTTC. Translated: CAWSVRQGARWSQNIQYF.

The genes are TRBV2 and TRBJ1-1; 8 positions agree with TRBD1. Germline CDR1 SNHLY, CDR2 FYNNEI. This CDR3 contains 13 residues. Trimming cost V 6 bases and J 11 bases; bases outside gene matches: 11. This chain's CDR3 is CASRLGTGVRAFF. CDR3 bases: TGTGCCAGCAGGCTTGGGACAGGCGTGAGGGCTTTCTTT.

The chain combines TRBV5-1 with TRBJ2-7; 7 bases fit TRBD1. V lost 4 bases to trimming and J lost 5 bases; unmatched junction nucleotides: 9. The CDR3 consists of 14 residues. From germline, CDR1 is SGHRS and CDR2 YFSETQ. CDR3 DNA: TGCGCCAGCAGCAGCTACCACAGGGGCCACGAGCAGTACTTC. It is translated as CASSSYHRGHEQYF. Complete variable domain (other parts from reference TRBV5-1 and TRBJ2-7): KAGVTQTPRYLIKTRGQQVTLSCSPISGHRSVSWYQQTPGQGLQFLFEYFSETQRNKGNFPGRFSGRQFSNSRSEMNVSTLELGDSALYLCASSSYHRGHEQYFGPGTRLTVT.

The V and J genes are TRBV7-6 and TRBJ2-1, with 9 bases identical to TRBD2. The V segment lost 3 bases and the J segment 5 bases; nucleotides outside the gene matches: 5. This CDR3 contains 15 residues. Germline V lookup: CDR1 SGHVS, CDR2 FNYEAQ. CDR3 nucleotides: TGTGCCAGCAGCTTTAGCGGGAGTCCCGACAATGAGCAGTTCTTC. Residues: CASSFSGSPDNEQFF.

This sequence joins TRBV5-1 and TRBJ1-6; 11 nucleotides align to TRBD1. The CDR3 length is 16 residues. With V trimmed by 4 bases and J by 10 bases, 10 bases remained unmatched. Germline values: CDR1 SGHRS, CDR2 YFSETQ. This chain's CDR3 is CASSPLPGQGGSPLHF. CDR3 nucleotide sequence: TGCGCCAGCAGCCCACTACCGGGACAGGGGGGATCACCCCTCCACTTT.

CDR3 residues: CASSPPGQLLRGSYGYTF. The CDR3, as DNA: TGTGCCAGCAGCCCCCCGGGACAGCTCTTAAGGGGTAGCTATGGCTACACCTTC. V gene TRBV5-6 combines with J gene TRBJ1-2, with 7 bases matching TRBD1. This CDR3 contains 18 residues. J was trimmed by 4 bases and V by 4 bases; bases with no gene match: 19. CDR1 is SGHDT and CDR2 is YYEEEE in the germline V gene.

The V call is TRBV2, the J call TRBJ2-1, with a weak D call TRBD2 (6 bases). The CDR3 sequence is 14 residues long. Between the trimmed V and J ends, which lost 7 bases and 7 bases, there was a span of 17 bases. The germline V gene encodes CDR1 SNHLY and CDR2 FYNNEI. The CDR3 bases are TGTGCCAGCAAAAGGTTGGCGGGAACGAATGAGCAGTTCTTC. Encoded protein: CASKRLAGTNEQFF.

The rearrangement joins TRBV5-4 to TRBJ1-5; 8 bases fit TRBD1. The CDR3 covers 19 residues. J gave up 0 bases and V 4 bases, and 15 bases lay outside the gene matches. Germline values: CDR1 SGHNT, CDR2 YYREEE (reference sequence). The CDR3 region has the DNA TGTGCCAGCAGCGTGAAGCGGGACAGGTTATTAGATAGCAATCAGCCCCAGCATTTT. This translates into CASSVKRDRLLDSNQPQHF.